What follows describes a single T cell receptor beta chain. No antigen is known for it. This sample stems from a study of T cell repertoires in cytomegalovirus infection. Background on the study: Matching HLA type, along with CMV infection, was indicated by public TCR beta signatures.

Broader study findings: Of the TCR beta families, the public ones yielded a cumulative frequency that identified carriers of CMV plus the relevant HLA. Clonotype analysis showed dominance of the ex vivo response by HLA-C-restricted CMV-specific TCR beta clonotypes.

This CDR3 has 13 residues. Per the germline V gene, CDR1 is SGHTA and CDR2 is FQGNSA. Trimming left V 7 bases short and J 4 bases short, with 14 bases between. TCRdb re-analysed the reads in MiXCR, keeping a single row per CDR3 protein. The profile covers a few hundred thousand distinct CDR3 sequences, with just under 40% appearing a single time and around 50% taken by the ten largest. This receptor was obtained from a human donor in good health (CMV status not recorded). Some clones in this sample may be carry-over from other donors' samples. V usage is TRBV7-2 and J usage is TRBJ2-7; D unresolved. Sequencing was performed on cultured PBMCs, taken from culture after CMV antigen stimulation. The CDR3 reads CASTPSGFYEQYF. The CDR3, as DNA: TGTGCCAGCACCCCATCGGGTTTTTACGAGCAGTACTTC.